This T cell receptor (beta chain) was identified during a study of T cell responses to AZD1222 COVID-19 vaccine. Overall study results and limits: Unmutated regions of variants are reportedly targeted by nearly half of spike-specific TCRs.

About this clone itself: Its matching antigen is unknown.

Here immunoSEQ multiplex PCR was the method, and the copy in TCRdb shows in-frame clones only, minus some. This sample yields roughly 130,000 clones, of which 88% are seen a single time; roughly 20% belongs to the top ten. Trimming took 1 base from V and 6 from J, leaving 7 bases between them. Germline assignment: CDR1 MNHNS and CDR2 SASEGT. CDR3 length: 13 amino acids. The receptor was isolated from an adult in good health. The rearrangement joins TRBV6-1 to TRBJ1-5, with no clear D. Specimen: peripheral blood, collected on day 0 of MenACWY control vaccination. The CDR3 reads CASSEDRVQPQHF. Written as DNA, the CDR3 is TGTGCCAGCAGTGAAGATCGGGTTCAGCCCCAGCATTTT.